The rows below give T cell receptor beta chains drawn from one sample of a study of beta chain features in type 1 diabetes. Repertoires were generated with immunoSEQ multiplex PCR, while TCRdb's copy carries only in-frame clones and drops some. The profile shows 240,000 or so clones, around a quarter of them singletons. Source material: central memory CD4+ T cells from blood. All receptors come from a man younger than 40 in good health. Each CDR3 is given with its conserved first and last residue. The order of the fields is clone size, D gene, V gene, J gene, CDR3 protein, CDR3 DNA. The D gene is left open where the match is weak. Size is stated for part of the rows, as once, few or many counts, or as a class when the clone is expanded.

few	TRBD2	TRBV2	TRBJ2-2	CASSARGANTGELFF	TGTGCCAGCAGTGCTCGGGGGGCGAACACCGGGGAGCTGTTTTTT
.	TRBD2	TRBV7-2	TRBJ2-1	CASSLKRGAYNEQFF	TGTGCCAGCAGCTTGAAGCGGGGGGCCTACAATGAGCAGTTCTTC
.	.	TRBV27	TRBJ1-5	CASSLSEDQPQHF	TGTGCCAGCAGTTTATCGGAAGATCAGCCCCAGCATTTT
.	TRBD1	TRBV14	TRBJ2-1	CASSLGQSYNEQFF	TGTGCCAGCAGCCTGGGACAGTCCTACAATGAGCAGTTCTTC
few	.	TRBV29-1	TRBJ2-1	CSVSGQGYEQFF	TGCAGCGTATCCGGTCAGGGCTATGAGCAGTTCTTC
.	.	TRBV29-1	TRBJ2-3	CSVERNRMGDTQYF	TGCAGCGTTGAAAGGAACAGGATGGGGGATACGCAGTATTTT
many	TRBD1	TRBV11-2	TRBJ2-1	CASSQGQGTYNEQFF	TGTGCCAGCAGCCAGGGACAGGGGACTTACAATGAGCAGTTCTTC
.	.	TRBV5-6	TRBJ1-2	CASSLPEWTPGYTF	TGTGCCAGCAGCTTGCCGGAGTGGACCCCTGGCTACACCTTC
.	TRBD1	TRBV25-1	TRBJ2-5	CASGQGESTETQYF	TGTGCCAGTGGGCAGGGGGAGAGTACAGAGACCCAGTACTTC
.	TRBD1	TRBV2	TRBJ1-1	CASSAGGVGTEAFF	TGTGCCAGCAGTGCAGGGGGCGTTGGCACTGAAGCTTTCTTT
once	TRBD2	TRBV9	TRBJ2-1	CASSVGTSGSSNEQFF	TGTGCCAGCAGCGTCGGGACTAGCGGGAGCTCAAATGAGCAGTTCTTC
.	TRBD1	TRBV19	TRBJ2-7	CASSIPGTGDDEQYF	TGTGCCAGTAGTATACCCGGGACAGGGGACGACGAGCAGTACTTC
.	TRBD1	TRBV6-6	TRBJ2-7	CASSYPGGYEQYF	TGTGCCAGCAGTTACCCAGGGGGCTACGAGCAGTACTTC
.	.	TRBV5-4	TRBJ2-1	CASSSERQGGYNEQFF	TGTGCCAGCAGTAGTGAACGGCAGGGGGGCTACAATGAGCAGTTCTTC
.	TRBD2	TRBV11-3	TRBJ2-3	CASSGGSGRAGDTQYF	TGTGCCAGCAGCGGAGGGAGCGGGAGGGCGGGGGATACGCAGTATTTT
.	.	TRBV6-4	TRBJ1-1	CASSASPAGSLGSTEAFF	TGTGCCAGCAGTGCCTCCCCAGCAGGATCCCTGGGGAGCACTGAAGCTTTCTTT
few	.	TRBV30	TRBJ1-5	CAWAREGGGQPQHF	TGTGCCTGGGCGAGGGAAGGCGGCGGGCAGCCCCAGCATTTT
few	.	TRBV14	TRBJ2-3	CASSQGGALGDTQYF	TGTGCCAGCAGCCAGGGAGGAGCCCTTGGAGATACGCAGTATTTT
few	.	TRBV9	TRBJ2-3	CASSPEARSTDTQYF	TGTGCCAGCAGCCCCGAAGCGCGGAGCACAGATACGCAGTATTTT
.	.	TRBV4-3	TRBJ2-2	CASSLEGAGELFF	TGCGCCAGCAGCTTAGAGGGGGCCGGGGAGCTGTTTTTT
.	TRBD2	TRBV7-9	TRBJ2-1	CASSGSSGQFF	TGTGCCAGCAGCGGCTCTAGCGGGCAGTTCTTC
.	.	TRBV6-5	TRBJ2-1	CASSYAGQGRWDEQFF	TGTGCCAGCAGTTACGCGGGGCAGGGTAGGTGGGATGAGCAGTTCTTC
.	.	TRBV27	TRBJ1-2	CASGDRDKGIGYTF	TGTGCCAGCGGGGACCGGGACAAAGGAATTGGCTACACCTTC
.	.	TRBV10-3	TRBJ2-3	CAISEDHLTQYF	TGTGCCATCAGTGAGGACCACCTTACGCAGTATTTT
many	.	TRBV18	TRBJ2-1	CASRPPEQGNEQFF	TGTGCCAGCCGACCTCCGGAGCAGGGCAATGAGCAGTTCTTC
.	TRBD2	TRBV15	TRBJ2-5	CATSKLRRGLGETQYF	TGTGCCACCAGCAAGCTAAGGCGGGGGTTGGGAGAGACCCAGTACTTC
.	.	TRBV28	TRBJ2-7	CASSLSSLVPYF	TGTGCCAGCAGTTTATCGTCTCTAGTACCGTACTTC
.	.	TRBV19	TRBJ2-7	CASSRNDGAGEQYF	TGTGCCAGTAGTAGGAACGACGGCGCTGGCGAGCAGTACTTC
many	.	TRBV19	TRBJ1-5	CASSFDRPYSNQPQHF	TGTGCCAGTAGTTTTGACAGGCCTTATAGCAATCAGCCCCAGCATTTT
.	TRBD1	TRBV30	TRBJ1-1	CAWSQGGNTEAFF	TGTGCCTGGAGTCAGGGGGGGAACACTGAAGCTTTCTTT
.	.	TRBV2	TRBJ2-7	CASSKNYLGGNEQYF	TGTGCCAGCAGTAAAAACTATTTAGGGGGGAACGAGCAGTACTTC
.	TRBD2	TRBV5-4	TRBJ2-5	CASSRTSGGSLKETQYF	TGTGCCAGCAGTCGGACTAGCGGGGGTTCTCTTAAAGAGACCCAGTACTTC
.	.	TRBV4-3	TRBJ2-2	CASSQEMGWPGELFF	TGCGCCAGCAGCCAAGAAATGGGTTGGCCCGGGGAGCTGTTTTTT
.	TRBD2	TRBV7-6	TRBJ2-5	CASINGGTGETQYF	TGTGCCAGCATAAACGGGGGGACGGGAGAGACCCAGTACTTC
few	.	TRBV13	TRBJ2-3	CASSSTKSLSTDTQYF	TGTGCCAGCAGCTCAACCAAGAGCCTTAGCACAGATACGCAGTATTTT
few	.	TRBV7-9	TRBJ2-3	CASRKGGRTDTQYF	TGTGCCAGCAGGAAGGGGGGCCGCACAGATACGCAGTATTTT
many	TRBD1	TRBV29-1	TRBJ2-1	CSGYRGNEQFF	TGCAGCGGGTACAGGGGAAATGAGCAGTTCTTC
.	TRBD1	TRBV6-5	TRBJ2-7	CASTPRQGASYEQYF	TGTGCCAGCACCCCGAGGCAGGGGGCATCCTACGAGCAGTACTTC
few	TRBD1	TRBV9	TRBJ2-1	CASSPRTGSMKGEQFF	TGTGCCAGCAGCCCCCGGACAGGGAGCATGAAGGGGGAGCAGTTCTTC
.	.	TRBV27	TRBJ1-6	CASSLTAGKRSPLHF	TGTGCCAGCAGTTTAACTGCAGGAAAGAGGTCACCCCTCCACTTT